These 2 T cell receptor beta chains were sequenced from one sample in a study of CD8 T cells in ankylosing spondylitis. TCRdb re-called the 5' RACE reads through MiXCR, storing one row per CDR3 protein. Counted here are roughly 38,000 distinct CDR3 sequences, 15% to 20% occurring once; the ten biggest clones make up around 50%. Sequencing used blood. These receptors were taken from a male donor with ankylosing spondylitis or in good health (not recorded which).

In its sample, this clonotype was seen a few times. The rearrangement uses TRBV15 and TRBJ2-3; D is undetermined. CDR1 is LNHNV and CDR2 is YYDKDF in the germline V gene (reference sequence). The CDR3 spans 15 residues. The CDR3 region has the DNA TGTGTCGTTCCTGGGCCGGGTTACGACACAGATACGCAGTATTTT. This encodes CVVPGPGYDTDTQYF.

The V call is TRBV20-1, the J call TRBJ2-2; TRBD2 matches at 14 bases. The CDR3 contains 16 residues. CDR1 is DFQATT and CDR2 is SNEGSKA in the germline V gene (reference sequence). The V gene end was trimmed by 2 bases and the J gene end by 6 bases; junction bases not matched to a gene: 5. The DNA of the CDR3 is TGCAGTGCTAGAATGGGACTAGCGGGGGATGCCGGGGAGCTGTTTTTT. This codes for CSARMGLAGDAGELFF.